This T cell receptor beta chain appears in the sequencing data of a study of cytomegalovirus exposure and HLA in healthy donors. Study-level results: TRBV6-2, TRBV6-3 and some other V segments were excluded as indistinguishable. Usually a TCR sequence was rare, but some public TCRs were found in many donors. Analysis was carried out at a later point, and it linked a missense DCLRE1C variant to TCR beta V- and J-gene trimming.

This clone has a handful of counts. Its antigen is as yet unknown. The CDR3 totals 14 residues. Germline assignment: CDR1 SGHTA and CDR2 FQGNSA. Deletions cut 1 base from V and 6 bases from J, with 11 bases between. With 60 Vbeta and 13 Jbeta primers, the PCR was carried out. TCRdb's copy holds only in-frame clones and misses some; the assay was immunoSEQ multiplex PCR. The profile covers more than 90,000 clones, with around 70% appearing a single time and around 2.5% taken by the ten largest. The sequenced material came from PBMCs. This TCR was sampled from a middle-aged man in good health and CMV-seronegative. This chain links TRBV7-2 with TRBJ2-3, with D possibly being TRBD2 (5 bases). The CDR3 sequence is CASSLGGSEDTQYF. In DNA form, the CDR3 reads TGTGCCAGCAGCTTAGGCGGTAGCGAGGATACGCAGTATTTT.